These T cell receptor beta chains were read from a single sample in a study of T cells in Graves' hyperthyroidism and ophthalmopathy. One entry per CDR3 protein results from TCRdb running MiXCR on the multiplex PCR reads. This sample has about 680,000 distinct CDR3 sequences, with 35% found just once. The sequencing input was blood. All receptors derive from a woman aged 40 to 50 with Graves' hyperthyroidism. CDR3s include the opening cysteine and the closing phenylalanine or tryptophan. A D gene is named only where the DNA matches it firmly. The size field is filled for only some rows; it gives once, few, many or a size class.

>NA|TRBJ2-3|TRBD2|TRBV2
TGTGCCAGCAGTGGACTAGCCTACTCGGATACGCAGTATTTT
CASSGLAYSDTQYF
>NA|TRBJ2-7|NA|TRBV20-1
TGCAGTGCTGGGGGCGGGACAGCTGTTAACTACGAGCAGTACTTC
CSAGGGTAVNYEQYF
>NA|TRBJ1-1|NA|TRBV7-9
TGTGCCAGCAGCTTAGATCAAACCCTCGGAGCTTTCTTT
CASSLDQTLGAFF
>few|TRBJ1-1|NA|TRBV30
TGTGCCTTACATCGCACTGAAGCTTTCTTT
CALHRTEAFF
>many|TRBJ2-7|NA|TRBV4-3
TGCGCCAGCAGCCAAGAGGCAAGGGGGAGGAGCGACGAGCAGTACTTC
CASSQEARGRSDEQYF
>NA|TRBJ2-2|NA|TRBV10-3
TGTGCCAGCAGTAGCGGAGGGGGCCTCACCGGGGAGCTGTTTTTT
CASSSGGGLTGELFF
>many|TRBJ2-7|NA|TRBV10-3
TGTGCCATCAGTTCAGGACAGCGAAACTACGAGCAGTACTTC
CAISSGQRNYEQYF
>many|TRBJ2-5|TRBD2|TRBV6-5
TGTGCCAGTACACCGCTTGGACTAGCGGTAGAGACCCAGTACTTC
CASTPLGLAVETQYF
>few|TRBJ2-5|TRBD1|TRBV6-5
TGTGCCAGCAGTAACATCGGGACAGGGGACGAGACCCAGTACTTC
CASSNIGTGDETQYF
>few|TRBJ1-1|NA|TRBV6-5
TGTGCCAGCAGTCACAGGGCGCGGGGGACTGAAGCTTTCTTT
CASSHRARGTEAFF
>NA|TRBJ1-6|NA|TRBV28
TGTGCCAGCAGCCTCGGGTACTATAATTCACCCCTCCACTTT
CASSLGYYNSPLHF
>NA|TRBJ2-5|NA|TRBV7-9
TGTGCCAGTAGTATCGTGGGCGGACAAGAGACCCAGTACTTC
CASSIVGGQETQYF
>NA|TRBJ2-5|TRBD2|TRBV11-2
TGTGCCAGCACCCCCTCGGGCGGGAGCAAAACCCAGTACTTC
CASTPSGGSKTQYF
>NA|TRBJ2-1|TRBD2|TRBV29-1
TGCAGCGTTGGTCCTAGCGGGGGACTCAATGAGCAGTTCTTC
CSVGPSGGLNEQFF
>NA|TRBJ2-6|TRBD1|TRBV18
TGTGCCAGCTCAGGCCAGGGGGCCTCTGGGGCCAACGTCCTGACTTTC
CASSGQGASGANVLTF
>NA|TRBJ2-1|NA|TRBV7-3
TGTGCCAGCAGCTTAACCGGGCCCAATGAGCAGTTCTTC
CASSLTGPNEQFF
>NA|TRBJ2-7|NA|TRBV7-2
TGTGCCAGCAGCTTAAGAACGGACATCTCCTACGAGCAGTACTTC
CASSLRTDISYEQYF
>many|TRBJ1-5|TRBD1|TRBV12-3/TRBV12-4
TGTGCCAGCAGCCGGACAGGGGGCAGCGATCAGCCCCAGCATTTT
CASSRTGGSDQPQHF
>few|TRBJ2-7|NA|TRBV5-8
TGTGCCAGCAGCCAGGACCAACTCAGGGGCTACGAGCAGTACTTC
CASSQDQLRGYEQYF
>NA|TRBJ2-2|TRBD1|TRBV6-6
TGTGCCATCAGTGAGTCGGGGACCCAGGGGGACGGGGAGCTGTTTTTT
CAISESGTQGDGELFF
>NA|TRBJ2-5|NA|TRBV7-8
TGTGCCAGCAGTTCCATCCGGGACCCGGAGACCCAGTACTTC
CASSSIRDPETQYF
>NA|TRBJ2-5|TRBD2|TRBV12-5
TGTGCTAGTGGTTTGGCAATATTCCTGACTAGCGGGGGCGAGGAGACCCAGTACTTC
CASGLAIFLTSGGEETQYF
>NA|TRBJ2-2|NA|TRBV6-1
TGTGCCAGCAGTGAAGCAGGAAACACCGGGGAGCTGTTTTTT
CASSEAGNTGELFF
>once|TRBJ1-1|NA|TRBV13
TGTGCCAGCAGCTTTGAGGGGGAGAACACTGAAGCTTTCTTT
CASSFEGENTEAFF
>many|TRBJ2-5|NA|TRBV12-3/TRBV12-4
TGTGCCAGCAGCTTGGGCGGGACAGAGACCCAGTACTTC
CASSLGGTETQYF
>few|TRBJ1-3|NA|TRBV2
TGTGCCAGCAACGGACAGCTGAGCTCTGGAAACACCATATATTTT
CASNGQLSSGNTIYF
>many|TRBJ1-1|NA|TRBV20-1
TGCAGTGCACCGACGGGGGATTACACTGAAGCTTTCTTT
CSAPTGDYTEAFF
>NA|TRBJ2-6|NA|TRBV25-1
TGTGCCAGCAGTTGGTCGGGGGTTGGGGTTGATAGTTTCTCTGGGGCCAACGTCCTGACTTTC
CASSWSGVGVDSFSGANVLTF
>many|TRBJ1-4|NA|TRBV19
TGTGCCAGTAGTAAGGGAGCAACTAATGAAAAACTGTTTTTT
CASSKGATNEKLFF
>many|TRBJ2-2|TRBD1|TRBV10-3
TGTGCCACCAGGGGGTTAATAAACACCGGGGAGCTGTTTTTT
CATRGLINTGELFF
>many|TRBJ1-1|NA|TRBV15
TGTGCCACCAGCAGAGATAGTGCAGGAAAGACTGAAGCTTTCTTT
CATSRDSAGKTEAFF
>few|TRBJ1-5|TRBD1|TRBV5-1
TGCGCCAGCAGCTTGGAGGGAGGGGGCGGGAATCAGCCCCAGCATTTT
CASSLEGGGGNQPQHF
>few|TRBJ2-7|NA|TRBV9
TGTGCCAGCAGCTCGGACGGGACTCCCAGCTACGAGCAGTACTTC
CASSSDGTPSYEQYF
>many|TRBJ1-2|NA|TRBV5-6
TGTGCCAGCAGCACACCACGCCAGTCAGCTAACTATGGCTACACCTTC
CASSTPRQSANYGYTF
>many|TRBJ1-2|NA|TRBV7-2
TGTGCCAGCAGCTTTGGCAGTCTCTATGGCTACACCTTC
CASSFGSLYGYTF
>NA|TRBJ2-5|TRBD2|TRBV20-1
TGCAGTGCTGGAGAGGGACTAGCGGGGGCCGCGATGGAGACCCAGTACTTC
CSAGEGLAGAAMETQYF
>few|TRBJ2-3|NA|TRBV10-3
TGTGCCATCAGTGAGCCCCCGTCGGCAGATACGCAGTATTTT
CAISEPPSADTQYF
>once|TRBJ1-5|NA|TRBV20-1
TGCAGTGCTAGAGGAAATACTAATCAGCCCCAGCATTTT
CSARGNTNQPQHF
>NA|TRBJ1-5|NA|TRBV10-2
TGCGCCAGCGGTGAATTTAATCAGCCCCAGCATTTT
CASGEFNQPQHF
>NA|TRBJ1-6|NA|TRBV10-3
TGTGCCATCAGTGAGACGGACCGGGCGGGGGCAAGCAATCAGCCCCTCCACTTT
CAISETDRAGASNQPLHF
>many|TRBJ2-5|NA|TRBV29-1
TGCAGCGTTGGGTGGTTCAGTACGGAGACCCAGTACTTC
CSVGWFSTETQYF
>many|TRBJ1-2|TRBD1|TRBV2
TGTGCCAGCTTACAGGGGGCTGGGTATGGCTACACCTTC
CASLQGAGYGYTF
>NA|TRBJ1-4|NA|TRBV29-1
TGCAGCGTTGACGACGGGGAAGAACAGGGAAAACTGTTTTTT
CSVDDGEEQGKLFF
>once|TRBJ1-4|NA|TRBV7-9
TGTGCCAGCAGCTCACCACAGGGAGGCAATGAGCAGTTCGGTGAAAAACTGTTTTTT
CASSSPQGGNEQFGEKLFF
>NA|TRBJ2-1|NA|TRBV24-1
TGTGCCACCAGTGTAATTTCGGTGGGGCAGTACAATGAGCAGTTC
CATSVISVGQYNEQF
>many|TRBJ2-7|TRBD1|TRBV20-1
TGCAGTGCTAGAGGAGGACAGGGAAGCGAGCAGTACTTC
CSARGGQGSEQYF
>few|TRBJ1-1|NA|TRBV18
TGTGCCAGCTCACCATTAATAGGGGCGAACACTGAAGCTTTCTTT
CASSPLIGANTEAFF
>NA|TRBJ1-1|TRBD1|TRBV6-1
TGTGCCAGCAGTGATTTCCGGGGGACAGCCGCTGAAGCTTTCTTT
CASSDFRGTAAEAFF
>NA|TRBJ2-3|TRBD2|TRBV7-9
TGTGCCAGCAGCGGAATAGCTAGCGGGTGGGGCACAGATACGCAGTATTTT
CASSGIASGWGTDTQYF
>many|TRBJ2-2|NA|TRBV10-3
TGTGCCATCAATCCCCAGATGAACACCGGGGAGCTGTTTTTT
CAINPQMNTGELFF
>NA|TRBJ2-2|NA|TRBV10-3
TGTGCCAGCAGTCCCCCGGCAGGGAAAACCGGGGAGCTGTTTTTT
CASSPPAGKTGELFF
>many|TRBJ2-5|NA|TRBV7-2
TGTGCCTGTCGTTTCGGGGAAGAGACCCAGTACTTC
CACRFGEETQYF